These T cell receptor beta chains were read from a single sample in a study of T cell repertoires in cytomegalovirus infection. TCRdb re-analysed the reads in MiXCR, keeping a single row per CDR3 protein. The sample shows 500,000 or so distinct CDR3 sequences, approximately 16% of them seen only once. The sequencing sample was made of CD8+ T cells from PBMCs. These TCRs come from a human donor in good health (CMV status not recorded). Some clones in this sample may be carry-over from other donors' samples. CDR3s include the opening cysteine and the closing phenylalanine or tryptophan. A row's size may be missing; if present it is once, few, many or a size class.

CDR3 protein,clone size,V gene,J gene
CASSIDSGLGLYNEQFF,many,TRBV19,TRBJ2-1
CASSPLRQDKNTEAFF,many,TRBV11-2,TRBJ1-1
CASSSLAGTLYEQYF,NA,TRBV9,TRBJ2-7
CASSHNPGLPDTQYF,many,TRBV7-3,TRBJ2-3
CASIRAQTSDLNTEAFF,many,TRBV28,TRBJ1-1
CASSSGQGQMNTEAFF,many,TRBV12-3/TRBV12-4,TRBJ1-1
CASTLLGARAMNTEAFF,many,TRBV6-1,TRBJ1-1
CASSESDRGMREQYF,NA,TRBV10-2,TRBJ2-7
CSVEAGVAGPPYTVQYF,few,TRBV29-1,TRBJ2-4
CASSDSSGSYNEQFF,many,TRBV6-4,TRBJ2-1
CASSYSVTRISYEQYF,many,TRBV6-2/TRBV6-3,TRBJ2-7
CASTIAVANYGYTF,many,TRBV19,TRBJ1-2
CASSIPRNTEAFF,many,TRBV19,TRBJ1-1
CASSLGTGYSTDTQYF,many,TRBV7-8,TRBJ2-3
CASSVAVANTEAFF,NA,TRBV9,TRBJ1-1
CASRPGTGGSPLHF,NA,TRBV12-3/TRBV12-4,TRBJ1-6
CARVGQEMNTEAFF,many,TRBV19,TRBJ1-1
CAGSLAGEEADTQYF,NA,TRBV3-1,TRBJ2-3
CASSSDAGTGGYEQYF,many,TRBV7-8,TRBJ2-7
CASSFAQDRGLTKNIQYF,few,TRBV28,TRBJ2-4
CASSLKGYEQFF,many,TRBV27,TRBJ2-1
CASSPPRRVYYNEQFF,many,TRBV7-8,TRBJ2-1
CSAPGLSNDEQFF,NA,TRBV20-1,TRBJ2-1
CASSRQDLSYEQYF,many,TRBV27,TRBJ2-7
CASGTVEAFF,many,TRBV7-2,TRBJ1-1
CASSLRAGRREQFF,many,TRBV27,TRBJ2-1
CASSPGQGAPLHF,few,TRBV6-1,TRBJ1-6
CASSPPGTFFNEQFF,many,TRBV7-8,TRBJ2-1
CASSYSPGQGGAFF,many,TRBV6-5,TRBJ1-1
CASGLGVEAFF,many,TRBV12-5,TRBJ1-1
CASSLRQGFNYEQFF,NA,TRBV11-3,TRBJ2-1
CASSVGGAANYGYTF,NA,TRBV9,TRBJ1-2
CASSSRLTQETQYF,many,TRBV6-6,TRBJ2-5
CSVEDGLVPNIQYF,few,TRBV29-1,TRBJ2-4
CASSLARGQDYEQYF,many,TRBV7-9,TRBJ2-7
CASSYWRANEQFF,few,TRBV6-2/TRBV6-3,TRBJ2-1
CASKARLNTEAFF,few,TRBV2,TRBJ1-1
CASSQEGREGNTGELFF,many,TRBV4-2,TRBJ2-2